This T cell receptor (beta chain) was found in a study of T cells after yellow fever vaccination. A word on this clonotype: Its specificity is not known.

A single record per CDR3 protein comes from TCRdb applying MiXCR to the 5' RACE reads. The table lists over 70,000 distinct CDR3 sequences, around 7.3% of them singletons. Findings of the study overall: Most primary-vaccination clones reappeared after the booster (approximately 95% CD4, more than 70% CD8).

This CDR3 is built from 14 residues. Germline trimming cut 5 bases from V and 6 bases from J; bases unmatched to any gene: 5. Germline CDR1 is SEHNR and CDR2 is FQNEAQ (reference sequence). This TCR derives from a man aged 30-40 years who received the YFV17D yellow fever vaccine. The chain is built from TRBV7-9 and TRBJ2-2; 8 bases align to TRBD1. Sequenced here: CD8+ T cells sorted from PBMCs, sampled on the day of the yellow fever booster vaccination. The CDR3 DNA follows: TGTGCCAGCAGCCCGGACAGGGACCCCGGGGAGCTGTTTTTT. Its translation: CASSPDRDPGELFF. Using reference TRBV7-9 and TRBJ2-2 for the parts outside the CDR3, the full variable domain is DTGVSQNPRHKITKRGQNVTFRCDPISEHNRLYWYRQTLGQGPEFLTYFQNEAQLEKSRLLSDRFSAERPKGSFSTLEIQRTEQGDSAMYLCASSPDRDPGELFFGEGSRLTVL.